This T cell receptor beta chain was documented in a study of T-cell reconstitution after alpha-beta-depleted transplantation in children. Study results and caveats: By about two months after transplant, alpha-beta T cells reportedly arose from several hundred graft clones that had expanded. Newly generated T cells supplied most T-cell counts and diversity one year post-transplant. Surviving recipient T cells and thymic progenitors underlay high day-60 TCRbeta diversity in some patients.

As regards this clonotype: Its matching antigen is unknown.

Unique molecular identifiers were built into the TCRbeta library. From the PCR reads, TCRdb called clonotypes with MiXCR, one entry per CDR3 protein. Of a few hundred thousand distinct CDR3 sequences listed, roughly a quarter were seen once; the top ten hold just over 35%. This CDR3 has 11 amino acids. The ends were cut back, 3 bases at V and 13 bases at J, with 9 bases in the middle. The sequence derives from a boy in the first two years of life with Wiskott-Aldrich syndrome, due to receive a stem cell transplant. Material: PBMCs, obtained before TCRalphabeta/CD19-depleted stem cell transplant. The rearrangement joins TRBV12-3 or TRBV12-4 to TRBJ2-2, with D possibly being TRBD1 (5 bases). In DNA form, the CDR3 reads TGTGCCAGCAGTTTGGACATATGGCTGTTTTTT. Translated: CASSLDIWLFF.